This T cell receptor beta chain is from a study of T cell repertoires in ileal Crohn's disease. Across the whole study: Surgery for a complication: stricturing in around 60%, penetrating in around 39%. Study-wide points: Compared with CD4 T cells, sorted CD8 cells carried more expanded clones. Active smokers at surgery had more clonal expansions than non-smokers.

As concerns this clone: Antigen unknown.

TCRdb's table, derived via immunoSEQ multiplex PCR, lists solely in-frame clones and lacks some. Here the sample spans more than 25,000 clones, around 80% being singletons. The CDR3 is 11 amino acids. CDR1 and CDR2 from the germline V gene are MNHNY and SVGAGI (reference sequence). With 3 bases removed from V and 8 bases from J, the gap between germline ends came to 7 bases. The sample comprised ileal tissue. The V call is TRBV6-6, the J call TRBJ1-2; D not certain. The TCR originated in an adult with Crohn's disease. As DNA, the CDR3 is TGTGCCAGCAGTTATTCACAAGGCTACACCTTC. Translated: CASSYSQGYTF.